These 11 T cell receptor beta chains were sequenced from one sample in a study of T cell responses to AZD1222 COVID-19 vaccine listed by TCRdb under 2021. The sample's time point label, in plain terms: baseline before first vaccination. The library was obtained by the immunoSEQ multiplex PCR assay. This is the immuneACCESS table as TCRdb keeps it, with only in-frame sequences that have V and J called. A part of the clones is gone; compared with another copy, unresolved V genes explain less than half, and the rest is unexplained. This sample lists around 170,000 clones; around nine tenths were detected once. 1.5% of the sample is taken by the ten largest. The source material was peripheral blood, sampled on day 0 of AZD1222 vaccination. These receptors originate from an adult in good health.

J is TRBJ1-2 and V is TRBV4-2, with TRBD1 matching 8 bases. Germline CDR1 is LGHNA and CDR2 is YNFKEQ. The CDR3 runs 17 residues. Trimming cost V 4 bases and J 0 bases; bases outside gene matches: 10. The CDR3 DNA reads as TGTGCCAGCAGCCTGACAGGGGATCGGGTAGCTAACTATGGCTACACCTTC. This sequence encodes CASSLTGDRVANYGYTF.

The CDR3 DNA follows: TGTGCCAGCAGTTACTCGGGTGAGGGGCCTGAAGCTTTCTTT. The encoded protein is CASSYSGEGPEAFF. The chain employs TRBV6-6 and TRBJ1-1; a possible D gene is TRBD1 (5 bases). Germline assignment: CDR1 MNHNY and CDR2 SVGAGI (reference sequence). V gave up 0 bases and J gave up 6 bases, with 11 bases separating them. There are 14 residues in the CDR3.

The rearrangement joins TRBV9 to TRBJ1-2, with D perhaps TRBD1 (6 bases). Germline V lookup: CDR1 SGDLS, CDR2 YYNGEE. V was trimmed by 0 bases and J by 4 bases, leaving 10 bases between them. This CDR3 is built from 14 residues. CDR3 nucleotide sequence: TGTGCCAGCAGCGTAGGGGGGGGCAGCTATGGCTACACCTTC. Encoded protein: CASSVGGGSYGYTF.

The chain joins TRBV15 to TRBJ1-2; TRBD1 aligns across 7 bases. The V gene's germline CDR1 is LNHNV and CDR2 YYDKDF (reference sequence). This CDR3 spans 14 amino acids. The J segment lost 4 bases and the V segment lost 5 bases, leaving 7 bases of the junction unmatched. This CDR3 reads CATSLTGTFYGYTF. In DNA form, the CDR3 reads TGTGCCACCAGCCTGACAGGGACCTTCTATGGCTACACCTTC.

The genes are TRBV6-1 and TRBJ1-2, with D possibly TRBD1 on 5 matching bases. Trimming pared 3 bases from V and 8 bases from J, leaving 16 bases between. Germline V gives CDR1 MNHNS, CDR2 SASEGT. The CDR3 spans 14 residues. The CDR3 nucleotides are TGTGCCAGCAGTGACCGCGGCCCACAGGACGGCTACACCTTC. Translating gives CASSDRGPQDGYTF.

The chain joins TRBV28 to TRBJ2-7; D possibly corresponds to TRBD1 (5 bases). Germline values: CDR1 MDHEN, CDR2 SYDVKM. The CDR3 loop spans 14 amino acids. Trimming stripped 5 bases from V and 0 bases from J, with 11 bases between. The CDR3 sequence is CASSGAASSYEQYF. The CDR3 DNA sequence: TGTGCCAGCAGTGGGGCTGCCAGCTCCTACGAGCAGTACTTC.

The rearrangement uses TRBV11-2 and TRBJ1-3; D not resolved. Germline V gene lookup returns CDR1 SGHAT and CDR2 FQNNGV. V was cut by 2 bases and J by 4 bases, with 9 bases left in between. The CDR3 loop spans 14 amino acids. CDR3 nucleotide sequence: TGTGCCAGCAGCTTATTAGGTGTCGGAAACACCATATATTTT. This gives the protein CASSLLGVGNTIYF.

This clone was seen more than once but under ten times. This chain joins TRBV19 and TRBJ1-5; tentatively, D is TRBD1 (5 bases). Germline loops: CDR1 LNHDA, CDR2 SQIVND (reference sequence). Trimming removed 7 bases at V and 0 bases at J, with 13 bases between. This CDR3 comprises 15 residues. The chain's CDR3 is CASTEEGHSNQPQHF. CDR3 DNA sequence: TGTGCCAGTACCGAAGAGGGGCATAGCAATCAGCCCCAGCATTTT.

V gene TRBV19 combines with J gene TRBJ2-1; TRBD2 aligns across 7 bases. After removal of 3 bases from V and 2 bases from J, the junction contained 4 bases not matched to a gene. The CDR3 is made up of 15 amino acids. Germline V gene lookup returns CDR1 LNHDA and CDR2 SQIVND (reference sequence). The CDR3 DNA follows: TGTGCCAGTAGTATTGGGGGGGATGCCTACAATGAGCAGTTCTTC. Residues: CASSIGGDAYNEQFF.

The genes are TRBV7-6 and TRBJ1-1; D is unresolved. CDR3 length: 13 amino acids. CDR1 and CDR2 from the germline V gene are SGHVS and FNYEAQ. Trimming stripped 5 bases from V and 4 bases from J, with 11 bases between. CDR3 sequence reads: CASSLQESTEAFF. In nucleotides, the CDR3 is TGTGCCAGCAGCCTCCAGGAGAGCACTGAAGCTTTCTTT.

This rearrangement joins TRBV6-5 to TRBJ2-7; 10 bases fit TRBD2. V was clipped by 5 bases and J by 1 base; unmatched bases: 5. The CDR3 contains 15 residues. Germline-derived CDR1 and CDR2 are MNHEY and SVGAGI. Here the CDR3 reads CASSRRTSGSYEQYF. DNA of the CDR3: TGTGCCAGCAGTCGCCGGACTAGCGGTTCCTACGAGCAGTACTTC.